The present TCR beta chain was sequenced within a study of T cell responses to AZD1222 COVID-19 vaccine. TCRdb's table, derived via immunoSEQ multiplex PCR, lists solely in-frame clones and lacks some. The data hold 200,000 or so clones, with 87% observed a single time. The CDR3 contains 12 residues. The V gene's germline CDR1 is SGHTA and CDR2 FQGNSA. The V and J ends lost 2 bases and 6 bases respectively, with 5 bases between them. The sequences come from peripheral blood, collected on day 0 of MenACWY control vaccination. The chain carries TRBV7-2 and TRBJ1-5; D unresolved. This TCR came from an adult in good health. CDR3 residues: CASSLMGQPQHF. The CDR3 DNA is TGTGCCAGCAGCTTAATGGGTCAGCCCCAGCATTTT.